This T cell receptor beta chain derives from a study of blood T cells in healthy people across ages (dated by TCRdb to between 2014 and 2016). Regarding the research as a whole: In model experiments, template switching captured roughly one uniquely barcoded TCR beta cDNA molecule for every two T cells. Donors were grouped into four age groups: young (average approximately 15 years), middle-aged (39), aged (around 56) and long-lived (approximately 82). To track age-related changes in TCR beta repertoire diversity, the study relied on deep sequencing normalized with unique cDNA molecular identifiers. Donors of different ages were randomly distributed across sequencing lanes to avoid experimental bias. The study analyzed two additional independent replicas of 1 million unique cDNA reads from the same blood draw for two donors, one aged 18 to 29 and one aged 80 or older. The investigation overall reported the following: Because the CMV infection status of the donors was unknown, age-related changes in expanded clonotypes may potentially have been confounded. Estimates of total diversity based on one million sequenced T cells were regarded as lower bounds and as underestimates. Compared with the aged group, more naive CD4+ T cells, fewer expanded clones and increased TCR diversity were shown by the long-lived group, suggesting age selection. Because profiling used bulk unsorted PBMCs, naive and antigen-experienced compartments could not be compared conclusively. The percentage of naive T cells measured by flow cytometry correlated strongly with observed TCR beta diversity. Observed TCR beta diversity per million T cells fell roughly linearly with age, and a significant reduction was already apparent by age around 36.

The roughly 39 donors, aged about 6 to 95 years, were systemically healthy Caucasian individuals from Russia. Each donor gave 8.5 to 10 milliliters of peripheral blood, collected into EDTA-treated Vacutainer tubes. Ficoll-Paque density-gradient centrifugation was used to isolate PBMCs, with at least 6.5 million per sample. Total RNA was extracted from PBMCs with Trizol reagent, with at least 6 micrograms obtained per sample. For every donor, an aliquot of PBMCs went through flow cytometry to measure the percentages of naive CD45RAhigh/CD27high T cells. Library preparation used 5' RACE. Sequenced on an Illumina HiSeq 2500. A second PCR of roughly 7 to 11 cycles was performed with a sample-barcoded 5' primer and a J-beta primer mix. Each TCR beta cDNA molecule received a unique molecular identifier from a template-switch 5' adaptor carrying 12 random nucleotides. Each sample yielded at least 2.5 million CDR3-containing paired-end reads. First-strand cDNA was synthesized from all RNA with the Mint cDNA synthesis kit, primed by a TRBC-specific oligonucleotide. Following uracil-DNA glycosylase treatment, all cDNA underwent a first 18-cycle PCR with the universal primers M1SS and BC2_uni_R. Per the authors' processing: Each sample was normalized by randomly selecting 1 million high-quality reads, each carrying a distinct molecular identifier. Reads sharing molecular identifiers were discarded rather than binned into consensus sequences. MiTCR, with a Q25 quality threshold and the strictest error-elimination algorithm, was used for CDR3 identification, clonotype clustering and error correction. A nonparametric unseen species model with Euler transformation was used to estimate lower-bound total TCR beta diversity. TCRdb cleaned the public reads at Q25 with fastp, built clones with MiXCR and kept in-frame beta chains. Rows are unified per CDR3 protein, each entry keeping the most common DNA and genes. The V and J calls reflect TCRdb's pipeline rather than the authors' work. This sample holds 600,000 to 800,000 distinct CDR3 sequences; about 51% were observed only once. The ten largest clones represent roughly 12% of the sample.

A remark on this clonotype: Its antigen remains undetermined. A much larger clonotype is one base distant, so this may be a read error.

The receptor comes from an elderly woman in good health. The sample was blood.

The sequenced DNA is TGCGCCAGCTGCCCCCTAACTAGCACAGATACGCAGTATTTT. It encodes CASCPLTSTDTQYF. This receptor chain uses TRBV5-1 and TRBJ2-3; the D gene cannot be resolved reliably. Taken from the germline V gene, the CDR1 and CDR2 loops are SGHRS and YFSETQ. The CDR3, cysteine through phenylalanine, is 14 amino acids long. This entry keeps only the CDR3 DNA: 42 bases, framed from base 1. Deletion took 7 bases off V and 0 bases off J, with a span of 12 bases between the germline ends.